These T cell receptor beta chains were read from a single sample in a study of cytomegalovirus exposure and HLA in healthy donors. The protocol was immunoSEQ multiplex PCR, while the TCRdb copy is restricted to in-frame clones and leaves out a portion. This sample carries roughly 140,000 clones, 82% of them seen once, and the ten largest clones take around 2.4%. What was sequenced was PBMCs. The source is a male donor in good health and CMV-seronegative. The CDR3 runs from the conserved cysteine through the conserved F or W.

J gene	V gene	CDR3 protein
TRBJ2-1	TRBV9	CASSLPLASDEQFF
TRBJ1-2	TRBV19	CASSIAPMSYGYTF
TRBJ1-1	TRBV5-6	CASSLGGHMNTEAFF
TRBJ2-4	TRBV4-3	CASSQEVHEGGTKNIQYF
-	TRBV28	CASGWTGELFF
TRBJ2-7	TRBV27	CASSLWGDEQYF
TRBJ1-2	TRBV4-1	CASSHYTYGYTF
TRBJ2-7	TRBV5-6	CASSLAVWADYEQYF
TRBJ1-1	TRBV10-2	CASIGQGNTEAFF
TRBJ1-5	TRBV28	CASSHRGTAVNQPQHF
TRBJ1-5	TRBV10-2	CASSEQGGQPQHF
TRBJ1-3	TRBV5-4	CASSQGQSSGNTIYF
TRBJ2-7	TRBV28	CASSSQEGLTEQYF
TRBJ2-2	TRBV30	CAQREGGELFF
TRBJ1-5	TRBV19	CASNIGTESPQHF
TRBJ1-2	TRBV7-9	CASSLAGTGFYGYTF
TRBJ2-3	TRBV5-1	CASSPGGPNPADTQSF
TRBJ2-6	TRBV19	CASSIGTAGANVLTF
TRBJ2-1	TRBV7-3	CASSSGEGRRFF
TRBJ2-7	TRBV11-2	CASSLGAGISYEQYF
TRBJ1-4	TRBV5-5	CASSFYRGATNEKLFF
TRBJ2-2	TRBV5-4	CASSSGTSNTGELFF
TRBJ2-1	TRBV27	CASSLGASGNNEQFF
TRBJ2-1	TRBV30	CACKASSSNEQFF
TRBJ2-7	TRBV15	CATSRVVRGSAYEQYF
TRBJ1-1	TRBV19	CASQWAVNTEAFF
TRBJ2-7	TRBV7-9	CASSTLDYFEQYF
TRBJ2-5	TRBV6-1	CASSKGGSETQYF
TRBJ2-7	TRBV5-4	CASSSRTQPYEQYF
TRBJ2-7	TRBV11-1	CASSLGGEGSDEQYF
TRBJ1-3	TRBV9	CASRLDSDSGNTIYF
TRBJ2-2	TRBV10-1	CASGTSGSTGELFF
TRBJ2-1	TRBV11-2	CASSLIAGEHNEQFF